Listed below are T cell receptor beta chains from one sample, sequenced in a study of CD8 T cells in ankylosing spondylitis. TCRdb re-called the 5' RACE reads through MiXCR, storing one row per CDR3 protein. The profile shows about 220,000 distinct CDR3 sequences, roughly 10% of them singletons. The sequenced material came from blood, either unsorted or a sorted T cell fraction (not recorded which). Source of these receptors: a male donor with ankylosing spondylitis or in good health (not recorded which). Both conserved end residues are part of each CDR3. Each record gives: CDR3 length, J gene, clone size, V gene, D gene, CDR3 DNA, CDR3 protein. A D gene is named only where the DNA matches it firmly. Rows give clone size only sometimes, using once, few, many, or a class for an expanded clone.

>19|TRBJ2-1|many|TRBV5-1|TRBD2
TGCGCCAGCAGCTTTTTAACTAGCGGGGGCCTGAGCTCCTACAATGAGCAGTTCTTC
CASSFLTSGGLSSYNEQFF
>13|TRBJ2-5|few|TRBV5-1|-
TGCGCCAGCAGCTTTAGAGGGTTGGAGACCCAGTACTTC
CASSFRGLETQYF
>20|TRBJ2-3|many|TRBV12-3/TRBV12-4|TRBD2
TGTGCCAGCAGTTTAAAACGAGGGGTAATAGCGGGGGAGTACACAGATACGCAGTATTTT
CASSLKRGVIAGEYTDTQYF
>15|TRBJ2-7|few|TRBV3-1|TRBD1
TGTGCCAGCAGCCTCAGACAGGGAACCCTTGACGAGCAGTACTTC
CASSLRQGTLDEQYF
>15|TRBJ2-5|many|TRBV6-2/TRBV6-3|-
TGTGCCAGCAGTTACTCGCGGATACGCCAAGAGACCCAGTACTTC
CASSYSRIRQETQYF
>17|TRBJ2-3|few|TRBV5-1|-
TGCGCCAGCAGCTTGAATAAGGTAGCGGCTAGCACAGATACGCAGTATTTT
CASSLNKVAASTDTQYF
>14|TRBJ2-3|many|TRBV5-1|-
TGCGCCAGCAGCCCTGGACAGACTGGGTCTACGCAGTATTTT
CASSPGQTGSTQYF
>13|TRBJ2-7|many|TRBV27|-
TGTGCCAGCAGTTTTTTCGCCTCCTACGAGCAGTACTTC
CASSFFASYEQYF
>15|TRBJ2-1|-|TRBV11-3|-
TGTGCCAGCAGCAAACAGGGGGGGCCGTACAATGAGCAGTTCTTC
CASSKQGGPYNEQFF
>15|TRBJ2-2|-|TRBV12-3/TRBV12-4|-
TGTGCCAGCACCCCCTCGACCGGGAACACCGGGGAGCTGTTTTTT
CASTPSTGNTGELFF
>15|TRBJ2-7|few|TRBV10-3|-
TGTGCCATCAGTGAAGGGTTGACACTAACCTACGAGCAGTACTTC
CAISEGLTLTYEQYF
>15|TRBJ2-3|few|TRBV5-1|-
TGCGCCAGCAGCTTGGCCGGGCAGGCGACAGATACGCAGTATTTT
CASSLAGQATDTQYF
>18|TRBJ1-5|few|TRBV5-6|-
TGTGCCAGCAGCTGGGGGACCGGGACGTACTCAGACAATCAGCCCCAGCATTTT
CASSWGTGTYSDNQPQHF
>15|TRBJ2-1|many|TRBV3-1|-
TGTGCCAGCAGCCAAGAGCGGTCCAGGTACAATGAGCAGTTCTTC
CASSQERSRYNEQFF
>16|TRBJ1-5|few|TRBV27|TRBD1
TGTGCCAGCGGGGACAGGGGATCCCGTAGCAATCAGCCCCAGCATTTT
CASGDRGSRSNQPQHF
>15|TRBJ1-4|many|TRBV12-3/TRBV12-4|-
TGTGCCAGCAGTTTAGCGACGGCAACTAATGAAAAACTGTTTTTT
CASSLATATNEKLFF
>15|TRBJ2-7|-|TRBV20-1|TRBD2
TGCTGTGCTAGCACGGGACTAGCGGCCTCCTACGAGCAGTACTTC
CCASTGLAASYEQYF
>14|TRBJ2-3|many|TRBV10-2|-
TGCGCCAGCCGTCCATGGTCTAGCACAGATACGCAGTATTTT
CASRPWSSTDTQYF
>16|TRBJ1-2|many|TRBV7-6|-
TGTGCCAGCAGCTTAGCGACAGTTATGGGGATTGGTGGCTACACCTTC
CASSLATVMGIGGYTF
>11|TRBJ1-2|-|TRBV29-1|-
TGCAGCGTTGGGGCAGGGTATGGCTCCACCTTC
CSVGAGYGSTF
>15|TRBJ1-2|many|TRBV18|-
TGTGCCAGCTCACCACCGTCGAGACAGAACTATGGCTACACCTTC
CASSPPSRQNYGYTF
>14|TRBJ1-5|-|TRBV12-3/TRBV12-4|-
TGTGCCAGCACCTCGACAGACGCTAATCAGCCCCAGCATTTT
CASTSTDANQPQHF
>14|TRBJ1-2|many|TRBV2|TRBD1
TGTGCCAGCAGTGAAAACAGGGGCTACCCTGGCTACACCTTC
CASSENRGYPGYTF
>13|TRBJ2-1|-|TRBV15|-
TGTGCCACCAGCTCCCAGGCAGGCGGTGAGCAGTTCTTC
CATSSQAGGEQFF
>14|TRBJ2-3|many|TRBV7-7|TRBD2
TGTGCTAGCAGCTTACTAGCGGGGGCAGATACGCAGTATTTT
CASSLLAGADTQYF
>13|TRBJ1-2|few|TRBV29-1|TRBD1
TGCAGCGTGGGGACAGGGGAGCACTATGGCTACACCTTC
CSVGTGEHYGYTF
>13|TRBJ2-5|many|TRBV20-1|-
TGCAGTGCTAGAAACACGCTGAAAGAGACCCAGTACTTC
CSARNTLKETQYF
>17|TRBJ2-3|many|TRBV20-1|TRBD2
TGCAGTGCTAGCCCCATCATAGCGGGTACTAGCACAGATACGCAGTATTTT
CSASPIIAGTSTDTQYF
>18|TRBJ2-1|-|TRBV11-2|TRBD2
TGTGCCAGCAGCTTAAGTTTGGCTAGCGGGGGGGGGTACAATGAGCAGTTCTTC
CASSLSLASGGGYNEQFF
>15|TRBJ2-6|many|TRBV5-6|-
TGTGCCAGCAGCTTATCGGGCATTTTATCCAACGTCCTGACTTTC
CASSLSGILSNVLTF
>14|TRBJ2-1|many|TRBV4-1|-
TGCGCCAGCAGCCAAGGCTCCGAATACAATGAGCAGTTCTTC
CASSQGSEYNEQFF
>16|TRBJ2-2|many|TRBV5-1|TRBD1
TGCGCCAGCAGCCTCCGGGACAGCGGGAACACCGGGGAGCTGTTTTTT
CASSLRDSGNTGELFF
>15|TRBJ2-5|many|TRBV7-8|-
TGTGCCAGCAGCTTAAGAGGCGGGGCACAAGAGACCCAGTACTTC
CASSLRGGAQETQYF
>15|TRBJ2-7|few|TRBV5-1|TRBD2
TGCGCCAGCACCGAGATGACTAGCGGGGGGCGCGAGCAGTACTTC
CASTEMTSGGREQYF
>15|TRBJ2-7|few|TRBV4-2|TRBD1
TGTGCCAGCAGCCAAGGACAGGGGATAACCTACGAGCAGTACTTC
CASSQGQGITYEQYF
>14|TRBJ1-1|many|TRBV20-1|-
TGCAGTGCTAGAGGTGGGGGGGAATGGACTGAAGCTTTCTTT
CSARGGGEWTEAFF
>12|TRBJ2-7|many|TRBV7-9|-
TGTGCCAGCAGCAAAGAGGACCGGGAGCAGTACTTC
CASSKEDREQYF
>16|TRBJ2-7|many|TRBV7-2|TRBD2
TGTGCCAGCAGTTCTTCCTTGGGGGGGGGGTCCTACGAGCAGTACTTC
CASSSSLGGGSYEQYF
>14|TRBJ1-1|many|TRBV12-3/TRBV12-4|TRBD1
TGTGCCAGCAGTTTCGGAGGGGGCGTCACTGAAGCTTTCTTT
CASSFGGGVTEAFF
>13|TRBJ1-5|many|TRBV5-1|-
TGCGCCAGCAGCTTGGAGCGAGGTCAGCCCCAGCATTTT
CASSLERGQPQHF
>16|TRBJ2-6|many|TRBV5-1|TRBD1
TGCGCCAGCAGCTGGACAGGGGGGGGCGGGGCCAACGTCCTGACTTTC
CASSWTGGGGANVLTF
>16|TRBJ2-2|many|TRBV12-3/TRBV12-4|-
TGTGCCAGCAGAACTTGGACGGTGGAGGACACAGGGGAGCTGTTTTTT
CASRTWTVEDTGELFF
>14|TRBJ1-6|few|TRBV12-3/TRBV12-4|TRBD1
TGTGCCAGCAGCGCGGGACAGGGGAATTCACCCCTCCACTTT
CASSAGQGNSPLHF
>19|TRBJ2-3|many|TRBV7-3|TRBD1
TGTGCCAGCAGCAAGCCTAGGACAGGGGGCACGTTAGGGACAGATACGCAGTATTTT
CASSKPRTGGTLGTDTQYF
>15|TRBJ2-4|few|TRBV6-2/TRBV6-3|-
TGTGCCAGCAGTTACGGGACAAGGGGCGCAGTTCTTCAGTACTTC
CASSYGTRGAVLQYF
>16|TRBJ2-3|many|TRBV12-3/TRBV12-4|-
TGTGCCAGCAGTTTAAGCGGAACGGGGACCACAGATACGCAGTATTTT
CASSLSGTGTTDTQYF
>12|TRBJ2-3|many|TRBV5-1|-
TGCGCCAGCAGCTTGGAGGCAAATACGCAGTATTTT
CASSLEANTQYF
>13|TRBJ2-1|-|TRBV7-9|-
TGTGCCAGCAGCTGGAGCTCCTACAATGAGCAGTTCTTC
CASSWSSYNEQFF
>16|TRBJ2-7|many|TRBV7-9|TRBD2
TGTGCCAGCAGCGAGCTAGCGGGGGCGATCAACTACGAGCAGTACTTC
CASSELAGAINYEQYF
>13|TRBJ1-4|-|TRBV6-1|-
TGTGCCAGCAGTGAGGTCGGAGAGGAAAAACTGTTTTTT
CASSEVGEEKLFF
>15|TRBJ1-5|many|TRBV18|-
TGTGCCAGCTCACCTCCCGAGGGTAGCAATCAGCCCCAGCATTTT
CASSPPEGSNQPQHF
>13|TRBJ2-5|many|TRBV12-3/TRBV12-4|-
TGTGCCAGCAACCGAGGGGTCGCAGAGACCCAGTACTTC
CASNRGVAETQYF